What follows are 19 T cell receptor beta chains derived from one specimen sequenced in a study of blood T cell repertoires in COVID-19. Some clones are missing from TCRdb's copy, which holds only in-frame ones; the method was immunoSEQ multiplex PCR. The data contain about 58,000 clones, about 75% of them seen just once; the ten biggest clones take up less than 35%. Sequenced: peripheral blood. The receptors originated from a human donor in a cohort sampled during active COVID-19.

This clone was detected a few times. CDR3 nucleotides: TGTGCCAGCAGCCAGGGGGGAACTGGAAACACCATATATTTT. This sequence encodes CASSQGGTGNTIYF. This chain joins TRBV3-1 (or the pseudogene TRBV3-2) and TRBJ1-3; tentatively, D is TRBD1 (5 bases). V was clipped by 3 bases and J by 2 bases, with 8 bases between them. The CDR3 is made up of 14 amino acids. Per the germline V gene, CDR1 is LGHDT and CDR2 is YNNKEL (reference sequence).

CDR3 loop: CASSRTGALNTEAFF. The CDR3 nucleotides read TGTGCCAGCAGTCGTACAGGGGCTTTGAACACTGAAGCTTTCTTT. V is TRBV6-6 and J is TRBJ1-1, with TRBD1 matching 7 bases. Per germline, CDR1 MNHNY and CDR2 SVGAGI (reference sequence). CDR3 size: 15 residues. V was clipped by 5 bases and J by 0 bases; unmatched bases: 6.

The CDR3 DNA follows: TGTGCCAGCAGTCTTAGGACTAGCGGGTCCTCTGGGGCCAACGTCCTGACTTTC. Translating it yields CASSLRTSGSSGANVLTF. The V call is TRBV5-4, the J call TRBJ2-6; TRBD2 agrees at 11 bases. This CDR3 contains 18 residues. The J segment lost 0 bases and the V segment lost 5 bases, leaving 7 bases of the junction unmatched. The V gene's germline CDR1 is SGHNT and CDR2 YYREEE (reference sequence).

This clone was counted once. The rearrangement uses TRBV9 and TRBJ2-1, with 8 nucleotides matching TRBD1. Germline CDR1 reads SGDLS; CDR2 reads YYNGEE. J lost 3 bases, V lost 3 bases, and 2 bases had no gene match. The CDR3 is 14 residues long. The CDR3: CASSGGQGYNEQFF. The CDR3 DNA reads as TGTGCCAGCAGCGGCGGACAGGGCTACAATGAGCAGTTCTTC.

This clone was observed a single time. The rearrangement links TRBV24-1 to TRBJ1-5; D is undetermined. The CDR3 consists of 13 residues. The V gene lost 3 bases and the J gene lost 4 bases, with 6 bases spanning the gap. The germline CDR1 and CDR2 sequences are KGHDR and SFDVKD. Here the CDR3 reads CATSDGRNQPQHF. The CDR3 coding sequence is TGTGCCACCAGTGATGGCAGAAATCAGCCCCAGCATTTT.

The chain employs TRBV7-2 and TRBJ2-1, with 11 bases fitting TRBD2. Per germline, CDR1 SGHTA and CDR2 FQGNSA. This CDR3 contains 18 residues. Trimming at V came to 2 bases and at J to 1 base, leaving 7 bases not matched to a gene. The CDR3 sequence is CASSLKFASGGSYNEQFF. CDR3 coding DNA: TGTGCCAGCAGCTTAAAGTTCGCTAGCGGGGGGTCCTACAATGAGCAGTTCTTC.

The chain couples TRBV18 to TRBJ1-2; D is uncertain. The CDR3 totals 12 residues. The V gene's germline CDR1 is KGHSH and CDR2 LQKENI. The germline V and J ends were trimmed by 6 bases and 8 bases, with 13 bases remaining between them. Written as DNA, the CDR3 is TGTGCCAGCTCCCTCTCGAGAGGGGGCTACACCTTC. It translates to CASSLSRGGYTF. The variable domain in full, with the rest retrieved from reference TRBV18 and TRBJ1-2, is NAGVMQNPRHLVRRRGQEARLRCSPMKGHSHVYWYRQLPEEGLKFMVYLQKENIIDESGMPKERFSAEFPKEGPSILRIQQVVRGDSAAYFCASSLSRGGYTFGSGTRLTVV.

This chain joins TRBV3-1 (or the pseudogene TRBV3-2) and TRBJ1-4; 8 nucleotides match TRBD1. CDR1 is LGHDT and CDR2 is YNNKEL in the germline V gene (reference sequence). The CDR3 is made up of 14 amino acids. The ends lost 3 bases at V and 8 bases at J; junction bases unmatched: 5. DNA of the CDR3: TGTGCCAGCAGCCAGACAGGGGCGGAGGAAAAACTGTTTTTT. This encodes CASSQTGAEEKLFF.

The V call is TRBV5-1, the J call TRBJ1-1, with 9 bases aligning to TRBD1. The CDR3 sequence is 18 residues long. Germline V gene sequence: CDR1 SGHRS, CDR2 YFSETQ. Trimming took 0 bases from V and 4 from J; bases not matched to a gene: 13. The CDR3 DNA sequence: TGCGCCAGCAGCTTGGCGACCCCGGGACAGGGTAGGTTCACTGAAGCTTTCTTT. This sequence encodes CASSLATPGQGRFTEAFF.

The J gene is TRBJ2-3, the V gene TRBV2; the match to TRBD1 covers 7 bases. Germline CDR1 and CDR2: SNHLY and FYNNEI. CDR3 length: 14 residues. Trimming cost V 6 bases and J 0 bases; bases outside gene matches: 3. CDR3 protein: CASRRTGSTDTQYF. For the CDR3, the DNA is TGTGCCAGCAGGAGGACAGGTAGCACAGATACGCAGTATTTT. Full variable domain (remainder filled in from reference TRBV2 and TRBJ2-3): EPEVTQTPSHQVTQMGQEVILRCVPISNHLYFYWYRQILGQKVEFLVSFYNNEISEKSEIFDDQFSVERPDGSNFTLKIRSTKLEDSAMYFCASRRTGSTDTQYFGPGTRLTVL.

The CDR3 is CASSMRTKGTQYF. The CDR3 DNA is TGTGCCAGTAGTATGCGGACTAAGGGGACCCAGTACTTC. V is TRBV19 and J is TRBJ2-5; D may be TRBD2 (6 bases). The CDR3 has 13 amino acids. The V gene's germline CDR1 is LNHDA and CDR2 SQIVND (reference sequence). V lost 3 bases and J 7 bases, leaving 12 bases between the germline ends. Based on the CDR3 plus reference TRBV19 and TRBJ2-5, the full variable domain is DGGITQSPKYLFRKEGQNVTLSCEQNLNHDAMYWYRQDPGQGLRLIYYSQIVNDFQKGDIAEGYSVSREKKESFPLTVTSAQKNPTAFYLCASSMRTKGTQYFGPGTRLLVL.

The chain combines TRBV7-2 with TRBJ2-7, with D possibly matching TRBD2 (5 bases). The CDR3 spans 16 residues. Germline loops: CDR1 SGHTA, CDR2 FQGNSA. The V end lost 1 base, the J end lost 2 bases, and 15 bases lay between the germline ends. The CDR3 loop reads CASSLGGRTATYEQYF. CDR3 bases: TGTGCCAGCAGCTTAGGAGGGAGAACAGCAACCTACGAGCAGTACTTC.

This clone was detected only once. This chain connects TRBV24-1 to TRBJ2-1; 10 bases map to TRBD2. The CDR3 has 13 residues. Losses at the gene ends were 10 bases for V and 7 bases for J; bases not matched to a gene: 6. Germline loops: CDR1 KGHDR, CDR2 SFDVKD. CDR3 residues: CATSTSGMNEQFF. CDR3 in DNA: TGTGCCACGTCCACTAGCGGGATGAATGAGCAGTTCTTC.

This rearrangement joins TRBV3-1 (or the pseudogene TRBV3-2) to TRBJ1-4, with a tentative D call TRBD1 (5 bases). CDR1 LGHDT and CDR2 YNNKEL come from the germline V gene (reference sequence). The CDR3 spans 14 residues. V lost 4 bases and J 7 bases, leaving 13 bases between the germline ends. The CDR3 loop is CASSRSGGGEKLFF. In DNA, the CDR3 is TGTGCCAGCAGCCGGTCTGGGGGGGGTGAAAAACTGTTTTTT.

The J gene is TRBJ1-1, the V gene TRBV10-2, with TRBD1 as a possible D gene (6 bases). The CDR3 is 13 residues long. The germline V gene encodes CDR1 WSHSY and CDR2 SAAADI. Trimming cost V 7 bases and J 4 bases, with 13 bases left between them. The CDR3 sequence: CASNRDRLTEAFF. Here the CDR3 DNA reads TGCGCCAGCAACAGGGACCGCCTCACTGAAGCTTTCTTT.

The V call is TRBV3-1 (or the pseudogene TRBV3-2), the J call TRBJ2-3, with a possible D match to TRBD2 (6 bases). The V gene lost 2 bases and the J gene lost 2 bases, with 11 bases spanning the gap. Germline assignment: CDR1 LGHDT and CDR2 YNNKEL (reference sequence). CDR3 size: 15 residues. CDR3 nucleotide sequence: TGTGCCAGCAGCCAAAGGCGGGGTCTCACAGATACGCAGTATTTT. Amino acid sequence: CASSQRRGLTDTQYF.

This rearrangement joins TRBV6-6 to TRBJ1-2, with 10 positions matching TRBD1. Germline CDR1 is MNHNY and CDR2 is SVGAGI (reference sequence). The CDR3 extends over 15 amino acids. V trimming: 4 bases; J trimming: 2 bases; junction bases outside the gene matches: 4. The CDR3 is CASSSLDRGNYGYTF. CDR3 coding DNA: TGTGCCAGCAGTTCCCTGGACAGGGGGAACTATGGCTACACCTTC.

Only one count was recorded for this clone. V and J are TRBV9 and TRBJ2-1; D unclear. This CDR3 has 13 residues. Germline CDR1 is SGDLS and CDR2 is YYNGEE. Trimming removed 2 bases at V and 5 bases at J, with 8 bases between. The CDR3 region is CASSVRQDNEQFF. The CDR3 DNA sequence: TGTGCCAGCAGCGTTAGACAAGACAATGAGCAGTTCTTC.

A single count supports this clone. The J gene is TRBJ1-3, the V gene TRBV28, with 9 bases aligning to TRBD1. Trimming cost V 0 bases and J 0 bases; bases outside gene matches: 3. In germline, CDR1 is MDHEN, CDR2 SYDVKM. The CDR3 is made up of 17 amino acids. The CDR3 reads CASSLWTGGDSGNTIYF. CDR3 DNA: TGTGCCAGCAGTTTATGGACAGGGGGAGACTCTGGAAACACCATATATTTT.